This section outlines one T cell receptor (beta chain) sequence together with its context. The PCR ran on 60 Vbeta and 13 Jbeta primers. Sequenced by immunoSEQ multiplex PCR; TCRdb stores in-frame clones only, minus some. Of over 150,000 clones in the sample, 75% to 85% are singletons; the top ten hold over 8.5%. This entry comes from a study of cytomegalovirus exposure and HLA in healthy donors. The sequenced sample was PBMCs. The receptor was isolated from a man aged 45-65 years in good health and CMV-seropositive.

The CDR3 DNA follows: TGTGCCAGCAGCTTAATCGGGAGCCCCTACAATGAGCAGTTCTTC. It translates to CASSLIGSPYNEQFF. J is TRBJ2-1 and V is TRBV7-3, with a tentative D call TRBD2 (6 bases). The CDR3 covers 15 residues. Trimming took off 1 base at V and 2 bases at J, with 9 bases between the two ends. Germline V gives CDR1 SGHTA, CDR2 FQGTGA.